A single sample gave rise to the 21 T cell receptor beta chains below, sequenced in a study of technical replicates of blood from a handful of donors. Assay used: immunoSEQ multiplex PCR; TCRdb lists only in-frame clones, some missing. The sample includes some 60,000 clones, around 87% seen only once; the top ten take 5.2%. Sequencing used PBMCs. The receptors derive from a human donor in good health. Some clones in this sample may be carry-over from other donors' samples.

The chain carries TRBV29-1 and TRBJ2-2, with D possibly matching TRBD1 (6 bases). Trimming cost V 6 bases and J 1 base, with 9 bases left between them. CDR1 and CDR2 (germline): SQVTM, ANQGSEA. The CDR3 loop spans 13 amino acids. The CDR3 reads CSVEQGNTGELFF. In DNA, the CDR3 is TGCAGCGTCGAACAGGGGAACACCGGGGAGCTGTTTTTT.

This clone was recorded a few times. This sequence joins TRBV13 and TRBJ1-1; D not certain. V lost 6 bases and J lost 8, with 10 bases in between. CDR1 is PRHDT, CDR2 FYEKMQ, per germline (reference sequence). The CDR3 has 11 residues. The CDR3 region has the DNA TGTGCCAGCAGTCGGTCCCCAGAAGCTTTCTTT. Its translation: CASSRSPEAFF. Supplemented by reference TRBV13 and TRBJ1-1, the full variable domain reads AAGVIQSPRHLIKEKRETATLKCYPIPRHDTVYWYQQGPGQDPQFLISFYEKMQSDKGSIPDRFSAQQFSDYHSELNMSSLELGDSALYFCASSRSPEAFFGQGTRLTVV.

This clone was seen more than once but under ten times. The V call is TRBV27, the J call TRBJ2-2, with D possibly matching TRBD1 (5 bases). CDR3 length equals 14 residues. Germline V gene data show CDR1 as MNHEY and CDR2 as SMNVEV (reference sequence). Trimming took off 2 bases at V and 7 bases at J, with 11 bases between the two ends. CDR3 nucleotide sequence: TGTGCCAGCAGTTTAGGCCTAGGGGTCGGGGAGCTGTTTTTT. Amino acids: CASSLGLGVGELFF.

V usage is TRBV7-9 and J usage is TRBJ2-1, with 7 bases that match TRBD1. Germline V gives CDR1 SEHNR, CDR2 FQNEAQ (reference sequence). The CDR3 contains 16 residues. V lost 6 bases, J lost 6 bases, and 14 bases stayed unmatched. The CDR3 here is CASRGFDRVSSNEQFF. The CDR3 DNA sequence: TGTGCCAGCAGGGGATTCGACAGGGTTTCTAGCAATGAGCAGTTCTTC.

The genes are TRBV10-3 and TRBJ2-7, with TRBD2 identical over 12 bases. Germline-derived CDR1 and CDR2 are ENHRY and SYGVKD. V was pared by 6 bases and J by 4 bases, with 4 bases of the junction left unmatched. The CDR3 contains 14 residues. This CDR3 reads CAIRGTSGPYEQYF. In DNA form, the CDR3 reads TGTGCCATCAGAGGGACTAGCGGGCCTTACGAGCAGTACTTC.

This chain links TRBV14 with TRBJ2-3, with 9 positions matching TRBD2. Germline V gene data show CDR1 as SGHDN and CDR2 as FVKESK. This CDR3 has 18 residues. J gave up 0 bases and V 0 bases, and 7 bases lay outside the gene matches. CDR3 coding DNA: TGTGCCAGCAGCCAAGATTCGCTAGCGGGATCTAGCACAGATACGCAGTATTTT. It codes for CASSQDSLAGSSTDTQYF.

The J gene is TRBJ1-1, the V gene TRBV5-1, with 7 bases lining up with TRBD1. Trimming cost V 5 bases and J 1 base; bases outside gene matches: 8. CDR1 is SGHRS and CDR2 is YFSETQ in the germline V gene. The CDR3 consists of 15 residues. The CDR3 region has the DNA TGCGCCAGCAGGTCCGAATGGACAGGGAACACTGAAGCTTTCTTT. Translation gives CASRSEWTGNTEAFF.

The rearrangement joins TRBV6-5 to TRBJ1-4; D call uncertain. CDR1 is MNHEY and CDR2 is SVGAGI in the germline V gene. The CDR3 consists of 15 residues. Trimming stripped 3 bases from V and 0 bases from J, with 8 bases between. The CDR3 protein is CASSYGHSTNEKLFF. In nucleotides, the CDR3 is TGTGCCAGCAGTTATGGGCATTCAACTAATGAAAAACTGTTTTTT.

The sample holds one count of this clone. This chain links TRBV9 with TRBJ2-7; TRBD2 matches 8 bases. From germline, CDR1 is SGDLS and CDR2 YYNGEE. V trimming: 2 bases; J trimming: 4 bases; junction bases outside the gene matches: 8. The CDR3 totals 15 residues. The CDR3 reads CASSVSAGAIYEQYF. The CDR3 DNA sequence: TGTGCCAGCAGCGTCTCAGCGGGAGCAATATACGAGCAGTACTTC.

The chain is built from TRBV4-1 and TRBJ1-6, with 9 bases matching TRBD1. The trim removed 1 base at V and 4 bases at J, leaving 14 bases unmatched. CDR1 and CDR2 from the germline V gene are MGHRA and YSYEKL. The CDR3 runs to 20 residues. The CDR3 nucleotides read TGCGCCAGCAGCCAAGGGCAGGGACAGGGCCCCCTCTTATATAATTCACCCCTCCACTTT. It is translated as CASSQGQGQGPLLYNSPLHF.

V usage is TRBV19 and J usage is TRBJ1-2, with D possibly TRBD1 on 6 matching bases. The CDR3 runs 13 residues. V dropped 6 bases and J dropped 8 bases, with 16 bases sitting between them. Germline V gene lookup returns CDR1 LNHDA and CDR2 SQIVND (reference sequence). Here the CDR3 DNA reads TGTGCCAGTAGCGAGACAGGAGTGAGAGGCTACACCTTC. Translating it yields CASSETGVRGYTF. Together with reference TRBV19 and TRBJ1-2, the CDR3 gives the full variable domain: DGGITQSPKYLFRKEGQNVTLSCEQNLNHDAMYWYRQDPGQGLRLIYYSQIVNDFQKGDIAEGYSVSREKKESFPLTVTSAQKNPTAFYLCASSETGVRGYTFGSGTRLTVV.

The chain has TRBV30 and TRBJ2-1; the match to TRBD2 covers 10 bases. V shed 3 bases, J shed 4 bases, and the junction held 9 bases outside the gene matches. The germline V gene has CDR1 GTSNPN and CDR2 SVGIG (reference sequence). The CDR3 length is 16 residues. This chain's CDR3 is CAWSAMSGREYNEQFF. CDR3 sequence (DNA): TGTGCCTGGAGCGCGATGAGCGGGAGGGAATACAATGAGCAGTTCTTC.

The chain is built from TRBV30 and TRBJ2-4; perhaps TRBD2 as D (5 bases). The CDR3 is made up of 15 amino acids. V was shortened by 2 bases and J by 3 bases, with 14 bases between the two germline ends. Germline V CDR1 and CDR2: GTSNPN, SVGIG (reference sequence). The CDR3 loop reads CAWSLHGLDKNIQYF. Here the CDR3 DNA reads TGTGCCTGGAGTCTCCACGGACTTGACAAAAACATTCAGTACTTC.

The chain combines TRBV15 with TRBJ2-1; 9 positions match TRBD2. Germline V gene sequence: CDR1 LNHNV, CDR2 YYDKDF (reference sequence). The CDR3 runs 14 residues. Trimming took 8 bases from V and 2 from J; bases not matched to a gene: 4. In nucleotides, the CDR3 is TGTGCCACCGGTGAGCGGGGGGCCTACAATGAGCAGTTCTTC. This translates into CATGERGAYNEQFF.

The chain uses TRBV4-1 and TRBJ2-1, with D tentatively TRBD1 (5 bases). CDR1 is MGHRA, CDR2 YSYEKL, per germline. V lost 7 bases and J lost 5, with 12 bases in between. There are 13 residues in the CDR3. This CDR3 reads CASTTDSHNEQFF. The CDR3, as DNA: TGCGCCAGCACCACTGACAGCCACAATGAGCAGTTCTTC.

The DNA of the CDR3 is TGTGCCAGTAGCCCCGGGAATGAGCAGTTCTTC. It encodes CASSPGNEQFF. V and J are TRBV19 and TRBJ2-1; D not certain. Germline V gene lookup returns CDR1 LNHDA and CDR2 SQIVND (reference sequence). The CDR3 length is 11 residues. Trimming removed 6 bases at V and 7 bases at J, with 7 bases between.

The CDR3 sequence: CASSQGGGFYGYTF. The CDR3 DNA reads as TGTGCCAGCAGCCAAGGGGGAGGATTCTATGGCTACACCTTC. V is TRBV4-2 and J is TRBJ1-2; D gene ambiguous. V was trimmed by 1 base and J by 4 bases, leaving 10 bases between them. Looked up from germline, CDR1 is LGHNA and CDR2 is YNFKEQ. This CDR3 contains 14 residues.

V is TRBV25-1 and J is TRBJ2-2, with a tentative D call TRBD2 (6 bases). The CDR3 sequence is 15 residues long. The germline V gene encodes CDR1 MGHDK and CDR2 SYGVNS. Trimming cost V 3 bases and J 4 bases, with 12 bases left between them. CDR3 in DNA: TGTGCCAGCAGTGACACGGGGAGGTCCACCGGGGAGCTGTTTTTT. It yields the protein CASSDTGRSTGELFF.

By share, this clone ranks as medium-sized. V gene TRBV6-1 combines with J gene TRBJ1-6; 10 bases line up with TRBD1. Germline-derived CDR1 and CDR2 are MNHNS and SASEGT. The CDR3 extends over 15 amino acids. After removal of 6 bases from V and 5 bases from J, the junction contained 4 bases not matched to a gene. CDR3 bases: TGTGCCAGCAGCGCCGGGACAGGGGATAATTCACCCCTCCACTTT. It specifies CASSAGTGDNSPLHF.

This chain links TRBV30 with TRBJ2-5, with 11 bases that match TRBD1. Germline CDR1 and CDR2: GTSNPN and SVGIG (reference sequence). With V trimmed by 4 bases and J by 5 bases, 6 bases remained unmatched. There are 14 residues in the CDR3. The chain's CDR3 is CAWTRDRGMETQYF. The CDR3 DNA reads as TGTGCCTGGACCCGGGACAGGGGGATGGAGACCCAGTACTTC.

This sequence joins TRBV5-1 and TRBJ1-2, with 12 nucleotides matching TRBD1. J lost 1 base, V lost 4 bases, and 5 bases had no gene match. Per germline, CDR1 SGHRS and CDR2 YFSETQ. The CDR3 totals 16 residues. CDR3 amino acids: CASSKGQGASNYGYTF. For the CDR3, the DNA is TGCGCCAGCAGCAAGGGACAGGGGGCAAGTAACTATGGCTACACCTTC.